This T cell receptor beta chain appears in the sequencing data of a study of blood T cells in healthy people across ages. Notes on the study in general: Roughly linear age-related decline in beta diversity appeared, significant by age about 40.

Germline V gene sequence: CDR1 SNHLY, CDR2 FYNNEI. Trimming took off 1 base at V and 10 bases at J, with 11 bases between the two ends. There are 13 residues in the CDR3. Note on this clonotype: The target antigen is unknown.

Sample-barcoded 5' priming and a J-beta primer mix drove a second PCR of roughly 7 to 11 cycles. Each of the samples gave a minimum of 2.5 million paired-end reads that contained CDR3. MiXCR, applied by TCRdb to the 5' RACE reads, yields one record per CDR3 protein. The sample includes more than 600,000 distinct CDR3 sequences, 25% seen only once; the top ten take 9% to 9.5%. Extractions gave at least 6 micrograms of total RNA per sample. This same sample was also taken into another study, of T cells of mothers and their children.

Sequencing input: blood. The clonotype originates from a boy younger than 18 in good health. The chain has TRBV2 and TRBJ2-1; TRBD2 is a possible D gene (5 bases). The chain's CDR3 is CASSEEAGTEQFF. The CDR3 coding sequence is TGTGCCAGCAGTGAAGAGGCGGGCACCGAGCAGTTCTTC.